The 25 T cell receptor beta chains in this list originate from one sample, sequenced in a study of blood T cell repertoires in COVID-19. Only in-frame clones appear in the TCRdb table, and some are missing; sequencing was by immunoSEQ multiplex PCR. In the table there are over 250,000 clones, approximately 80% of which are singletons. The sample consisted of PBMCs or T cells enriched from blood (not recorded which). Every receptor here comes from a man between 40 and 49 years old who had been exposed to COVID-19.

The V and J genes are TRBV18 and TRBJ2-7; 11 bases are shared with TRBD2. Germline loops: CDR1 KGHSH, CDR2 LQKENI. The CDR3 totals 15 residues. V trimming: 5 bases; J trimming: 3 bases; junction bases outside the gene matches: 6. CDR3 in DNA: TGTGCCAGCTCAAACGGGACTAGCGGAGGCTACGAGCAGTACTTC. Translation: CASSNGTSGGYEQYF.

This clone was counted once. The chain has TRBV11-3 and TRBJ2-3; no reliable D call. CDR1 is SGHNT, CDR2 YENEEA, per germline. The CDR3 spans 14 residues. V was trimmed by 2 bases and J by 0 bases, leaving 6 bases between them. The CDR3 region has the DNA TGTGCCAGCAGCTTATTCGGGAGCACAGATACGCAGTATTTT. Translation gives CASSLFGSTDTQYF.

CDR3 DNA sequence: TGTGCCAGCAGTTACTCGGACTTTGGAAACACCATATATTTT. Protein sequence: CASSYSDFGNTIYF. This chain joins TRBV6-5 and TRBJ1-3; D ambiguous. This CDR3 has 14 amino acids. Germline V lookup: CDR1 MNHEY, CDR2 SVGAGI. The V gene lost 0 bases and the J gene lost 3 bases, with 6 bases spanning the gap.

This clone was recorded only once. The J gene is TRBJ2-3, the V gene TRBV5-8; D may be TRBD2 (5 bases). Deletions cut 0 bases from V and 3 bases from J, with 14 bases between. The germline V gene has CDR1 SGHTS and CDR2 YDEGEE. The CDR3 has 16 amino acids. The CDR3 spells CASSLGNLLGTDTQYF. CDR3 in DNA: TGTGCCAGCAGCTTGGGCAACCTACTAGGGACAGATACGCAGTATTTT.

The DNA of the CDR3 is TGTGCCAGCAGTGACTCCTCTAGCGGCACAGATACGCAGTATTTT. Protein sequence: CASSDSSSGTDTQYF. This sequence joins TRBV6-4 and TRBJ2-3; maybe TRBD2 (6 bases). The CDR3 has 15 amino acids. Trimming shortened V by 0 bases and J by 1 base, and 8 bases separated the two germline ends. In germline, CDR1 is MRHNA, CDR2 SNTAGT.

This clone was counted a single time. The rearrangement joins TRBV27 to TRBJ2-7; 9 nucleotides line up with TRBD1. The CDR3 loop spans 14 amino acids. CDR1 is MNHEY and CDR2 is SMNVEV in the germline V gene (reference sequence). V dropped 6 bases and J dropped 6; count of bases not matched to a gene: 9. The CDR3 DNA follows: TGTGCCAGCAGAGGGACAGGGAGTCTCTCCGAGCAGTACTTC. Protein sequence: CASRGTGSLSEQYF.

The CDR3 bases are TGTGCCAGCTCACCAATCGTCGGGCAGGGGCAGCCTAATGAAAAACTGTTTTTT. This encodes CASSPIVGQGQPNEKLFF. The chain joins TRBV18 to TRBJ1-4, with D tentatively TRBD1 (6 bases). The CDR3 totals 18 residues. CDR1 and CDR2 (germline): KGHSH, LQKENI. The V end was cut by 2 bases, the J end by 3 bases, with 19 bases between.

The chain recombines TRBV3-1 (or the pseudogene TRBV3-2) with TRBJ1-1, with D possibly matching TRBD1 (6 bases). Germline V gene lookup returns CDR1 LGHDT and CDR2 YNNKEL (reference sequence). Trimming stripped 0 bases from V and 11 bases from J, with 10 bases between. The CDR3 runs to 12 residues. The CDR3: CASSQDEGGAFF. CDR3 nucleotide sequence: TGTGCCAGCAGCCAAGATGAGGGGGGGGCTTTCTTT.

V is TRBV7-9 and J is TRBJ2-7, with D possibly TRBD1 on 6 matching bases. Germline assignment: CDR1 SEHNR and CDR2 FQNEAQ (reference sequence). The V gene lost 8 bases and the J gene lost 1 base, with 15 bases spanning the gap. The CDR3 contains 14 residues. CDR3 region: CASHKAGESYEQYF. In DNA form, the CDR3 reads TGTGCCAGCCACAAAGCAGGGGAATCCTACGAGCAGTACTTC.

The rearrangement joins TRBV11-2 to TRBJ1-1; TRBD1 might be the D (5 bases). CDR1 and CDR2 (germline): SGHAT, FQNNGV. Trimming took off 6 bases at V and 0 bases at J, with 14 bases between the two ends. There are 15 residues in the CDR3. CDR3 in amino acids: CASSHLQVVNTEAFF. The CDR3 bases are TGTGCCAGCAGTCATCTACAGGTGGTGAACACTGAAGCTTTCTTT. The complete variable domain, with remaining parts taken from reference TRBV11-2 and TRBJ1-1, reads EAGVAQSPRYKIIEKRQSVAFWCNPISGHATLYWYQQILGQGPKLLIQFQNNGVVDDSQLPKDRFSAERLKGVDSTLKIQPAKLEDSAVYLCASSHLQVVNTEAFFGQGTRLTVV.

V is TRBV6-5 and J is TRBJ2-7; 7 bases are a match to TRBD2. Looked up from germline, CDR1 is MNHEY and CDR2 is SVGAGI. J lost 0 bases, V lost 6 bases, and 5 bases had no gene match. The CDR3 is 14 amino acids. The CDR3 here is CASRPWDYSYEQYF. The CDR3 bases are TGTGCCAGCAGGCCCTGGGACTACTCCTACGAGCAGTACTTC.

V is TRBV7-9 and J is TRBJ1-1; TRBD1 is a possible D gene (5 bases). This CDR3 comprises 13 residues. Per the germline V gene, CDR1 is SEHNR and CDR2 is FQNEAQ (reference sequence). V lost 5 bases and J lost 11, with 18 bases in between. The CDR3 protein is CASSPRVGGMAFF. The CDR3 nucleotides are TGTGCCAGCAGCCCCCGTGTGGGGGGGATGGCTTTCTTT.

CDR3 protein: CASSRGRRTANYGYTF. The DNA of the CDR3 is TGTGCCAGCAGCCGAGGGCGGAGGACAGCTAACTATGGCTACACCTTC. The chain links TRBV27 to TRBJ1-2, with D possibly matching TRBD1 (6 bases). The V and J ends lost 6 bases and 0 bases respectively, with 17 bases between them. The germline V gene has CDR1 MNHEY and CDR2 SMNVEV (reference sequence). This CDR3 has 16 residues.

DNA of the CDR3: TGTGCCTGGACGGGAGGTCTGCAAGAGACCCAGTACTTC. Its translation: CAWTGGLQETQYF. V gene TRBV30 combines with J gene TRBJ2-5, with TRBD2 matching 7 bases. Germline V gene data show CDR1 as GTSNPN and CDR2 as SVGIG (reference sequence). V was clipped by 4 bases and J by 2 bases; unmatched bases: 4. This CDR3 contains 13 residues.

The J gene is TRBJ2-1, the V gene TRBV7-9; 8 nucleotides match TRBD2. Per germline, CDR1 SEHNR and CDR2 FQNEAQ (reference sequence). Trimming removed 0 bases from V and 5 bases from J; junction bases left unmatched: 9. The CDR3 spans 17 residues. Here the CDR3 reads CASSLARGDPSHNEQFF. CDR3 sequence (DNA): TGTGCCAGCAGCTTAGCGCGGGGGGATCCTTCCCACAATGAGCAGTTCTTC.

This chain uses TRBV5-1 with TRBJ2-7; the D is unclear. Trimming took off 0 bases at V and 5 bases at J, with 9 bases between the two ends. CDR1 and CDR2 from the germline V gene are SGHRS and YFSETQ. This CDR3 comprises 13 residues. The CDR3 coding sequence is TGCGCCAGCAGCTTGGCCGCCGGTGACGAGCAGTACTTC. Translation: CASSLAAGDEQYF.

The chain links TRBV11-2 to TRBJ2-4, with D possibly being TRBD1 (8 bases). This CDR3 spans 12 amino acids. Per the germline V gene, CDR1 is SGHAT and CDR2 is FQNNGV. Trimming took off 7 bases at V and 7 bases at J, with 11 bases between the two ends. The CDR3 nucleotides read TGTGCCAGCACACAGGGGGGGAACATTCAGTACTTC. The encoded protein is CASTQGGNIQYF.

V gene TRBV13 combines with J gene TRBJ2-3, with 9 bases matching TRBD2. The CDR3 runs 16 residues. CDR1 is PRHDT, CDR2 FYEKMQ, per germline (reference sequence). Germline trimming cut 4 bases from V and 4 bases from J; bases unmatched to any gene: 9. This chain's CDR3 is CASSWTSELSADTQYF. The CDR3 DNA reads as TGTGCCAGCAGCTGGACTAGCGAACTATCAGCAGATACGCAGTATTTT. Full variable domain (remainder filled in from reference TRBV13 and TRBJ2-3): AAGVIQSPRHLIKEKRETATLKCYPIPRHDTVYWYQQGPGQDPQFLISFYEKMQSDKGSIPDRFSAQQFSDYHSELNMSSLELGDSALYFCASSWTSELSADTQYFGPGTRLTVL.

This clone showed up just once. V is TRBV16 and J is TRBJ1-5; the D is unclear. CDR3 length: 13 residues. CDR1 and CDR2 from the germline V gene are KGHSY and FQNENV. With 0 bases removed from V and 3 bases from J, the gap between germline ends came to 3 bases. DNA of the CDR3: TGTGCCAGCAGCCAATCTAACAATCAGCCCCAGCATTTT. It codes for CASSQSNNQPQHF.

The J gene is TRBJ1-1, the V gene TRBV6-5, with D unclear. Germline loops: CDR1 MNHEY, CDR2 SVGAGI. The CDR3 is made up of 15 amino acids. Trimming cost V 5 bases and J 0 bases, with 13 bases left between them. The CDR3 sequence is CASSLGWSMNTEAFF. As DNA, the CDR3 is TGTGCCAGCAGTCTCGGATGGAGCATGAACACTGAAGCTTTCTTT.

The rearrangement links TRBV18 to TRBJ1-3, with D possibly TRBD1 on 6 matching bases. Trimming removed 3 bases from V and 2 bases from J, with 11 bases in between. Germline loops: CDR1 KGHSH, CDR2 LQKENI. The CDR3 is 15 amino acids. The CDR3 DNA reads TGTGCCAGCTCACCGGGGGCAGGGGCTGGAAACACCATATATTTT. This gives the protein CASSPGAGAGNTIYF.

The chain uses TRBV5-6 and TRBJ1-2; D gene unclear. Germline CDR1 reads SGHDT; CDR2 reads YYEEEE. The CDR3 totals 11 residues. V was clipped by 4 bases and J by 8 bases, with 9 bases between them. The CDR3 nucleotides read TGTGCCAGCAGCGCCCAGGTGGGCTACACCTTC. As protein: CASSAQVGYTF.

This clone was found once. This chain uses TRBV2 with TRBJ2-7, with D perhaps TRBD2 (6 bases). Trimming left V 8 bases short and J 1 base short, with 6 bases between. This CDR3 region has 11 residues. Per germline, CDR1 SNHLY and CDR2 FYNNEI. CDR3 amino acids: CASRESYEQYF. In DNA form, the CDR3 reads TGTGCCAGCCGGGAGTCCTACGAGCAGTACTTC.

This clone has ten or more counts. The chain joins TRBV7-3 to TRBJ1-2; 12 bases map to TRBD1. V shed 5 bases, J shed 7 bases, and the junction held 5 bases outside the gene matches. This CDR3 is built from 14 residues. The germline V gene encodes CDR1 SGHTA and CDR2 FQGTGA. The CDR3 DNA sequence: TGTGCCAGCAGCCCCGGGACAGGGGGCGCTGGCTACACCTTC. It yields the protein CASSPGTGGAGYTF.

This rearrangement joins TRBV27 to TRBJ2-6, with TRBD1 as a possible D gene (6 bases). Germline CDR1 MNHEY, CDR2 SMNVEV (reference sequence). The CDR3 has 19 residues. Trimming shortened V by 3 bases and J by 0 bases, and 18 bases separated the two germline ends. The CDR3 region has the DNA TGTGCCAGCAGTTTTTTTCCCCATCTACAGGGCTCTGGGGCCAACGTCCTGACTTTC. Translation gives CASSFFPHLQGSGANVLTF.